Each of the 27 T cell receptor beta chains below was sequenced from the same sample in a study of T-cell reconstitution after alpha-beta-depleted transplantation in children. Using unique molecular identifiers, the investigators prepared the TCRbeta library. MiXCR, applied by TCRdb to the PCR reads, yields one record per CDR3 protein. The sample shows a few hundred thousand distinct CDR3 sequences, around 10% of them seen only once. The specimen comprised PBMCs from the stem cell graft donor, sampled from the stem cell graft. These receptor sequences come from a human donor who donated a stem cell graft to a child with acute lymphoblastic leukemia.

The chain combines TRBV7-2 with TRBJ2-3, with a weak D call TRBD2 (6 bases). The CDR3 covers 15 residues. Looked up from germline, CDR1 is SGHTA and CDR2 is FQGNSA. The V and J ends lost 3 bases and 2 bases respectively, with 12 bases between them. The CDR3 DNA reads TGTGCCAGCAGCTTCTACGGGAGACCCACAGATACGCAGTATTTT. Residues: CASSFYGRPTDTQYF.

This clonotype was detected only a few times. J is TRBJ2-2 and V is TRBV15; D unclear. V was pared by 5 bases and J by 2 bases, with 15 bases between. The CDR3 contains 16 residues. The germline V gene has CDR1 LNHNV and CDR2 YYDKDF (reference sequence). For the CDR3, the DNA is TGTGCCACCAGCGTCCGACTCCTACTTAACACCGGGGAGCTGTTTTTT. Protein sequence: CATSVRLLLNTGELFF.

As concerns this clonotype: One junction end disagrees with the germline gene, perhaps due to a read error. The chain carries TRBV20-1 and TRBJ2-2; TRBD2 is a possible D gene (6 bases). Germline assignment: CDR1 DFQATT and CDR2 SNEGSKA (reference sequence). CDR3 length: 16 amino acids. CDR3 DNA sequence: TGCTGTGCTACCCCCCTGGGACTCCAGGACACCGGGGAGCTGTTTTTT. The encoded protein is CCATPLGLQDTGELFF.

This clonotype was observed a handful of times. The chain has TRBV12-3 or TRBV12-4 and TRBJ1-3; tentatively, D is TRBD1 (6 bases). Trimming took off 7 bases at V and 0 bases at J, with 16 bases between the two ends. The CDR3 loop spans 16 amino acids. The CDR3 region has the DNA TGTGCCAGCAAGAGCAGGGGTTATTCCTCTGGAAACACCATATATTTT. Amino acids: CASKSRGYSSGNTIYF.

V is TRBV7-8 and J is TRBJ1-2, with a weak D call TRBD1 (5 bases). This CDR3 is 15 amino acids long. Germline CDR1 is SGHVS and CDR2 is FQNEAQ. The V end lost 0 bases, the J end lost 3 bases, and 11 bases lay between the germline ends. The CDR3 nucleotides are TGTGCCAGCAGCTTAGCCCAGGGATTCGACTATGGCTACACCTTC. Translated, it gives CASSLAQGFDYGYTF.

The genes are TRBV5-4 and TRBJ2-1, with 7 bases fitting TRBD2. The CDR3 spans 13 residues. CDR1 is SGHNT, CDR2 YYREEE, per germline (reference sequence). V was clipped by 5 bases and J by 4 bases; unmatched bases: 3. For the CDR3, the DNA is TGTGCCAGCAGACTGGGGGGGTACAATGAGCAGTTCTTC. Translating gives CASRLGGYNEQFF. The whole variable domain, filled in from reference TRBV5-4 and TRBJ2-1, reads ETGVTQSPTHLIKTRGQQVTLRCSSQSGHNTVSWYQQALGQGPQFIFQYYREEENGRGNFPPRFSGLQFPNYSSELNVNALELDDSALYLCASRLGGYNEQFFGPGTRLTVL.

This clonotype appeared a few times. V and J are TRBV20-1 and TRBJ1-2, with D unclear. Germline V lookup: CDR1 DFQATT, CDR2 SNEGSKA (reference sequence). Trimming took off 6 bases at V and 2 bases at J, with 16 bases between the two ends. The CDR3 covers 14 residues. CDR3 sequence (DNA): TGCAGTGCGCCCCTCCGGGTGGAGAACTATGGCTACACCTTC. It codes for CSAPLRVENYGYTF.

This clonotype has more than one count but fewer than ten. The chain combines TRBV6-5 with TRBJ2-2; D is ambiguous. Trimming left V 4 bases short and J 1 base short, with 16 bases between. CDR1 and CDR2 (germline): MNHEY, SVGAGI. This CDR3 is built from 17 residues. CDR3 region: CASSFRTWPVNTGELFF. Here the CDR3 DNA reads TGTGCCAGCAGTTTCCGAACATGGCCGGTGAACACCGGGGAGCTGTTTTTT.

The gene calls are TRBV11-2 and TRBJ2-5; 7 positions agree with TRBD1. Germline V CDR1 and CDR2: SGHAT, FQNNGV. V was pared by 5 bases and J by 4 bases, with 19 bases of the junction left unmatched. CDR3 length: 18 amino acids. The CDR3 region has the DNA TGTGCCAGCAGCCCATGGGGATCGGCGAGACAGGGTCCAGAGACCCAGTACTTC. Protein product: CASSPWGSARQGPETQYF.

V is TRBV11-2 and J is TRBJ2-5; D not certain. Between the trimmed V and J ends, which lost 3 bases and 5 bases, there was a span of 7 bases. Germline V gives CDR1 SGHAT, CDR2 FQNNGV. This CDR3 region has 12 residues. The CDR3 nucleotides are TGTGCCAGCAGCTTCACGGGTGAGACCCAGTACTTC. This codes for CASSFTGETQYF.

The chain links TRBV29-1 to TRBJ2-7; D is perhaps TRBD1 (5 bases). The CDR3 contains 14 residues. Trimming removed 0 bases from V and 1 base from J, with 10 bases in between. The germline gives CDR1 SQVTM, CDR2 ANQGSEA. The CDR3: CSVEDRELSYEQYF. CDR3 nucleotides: TGCAGCGTTGAAGACAGGGAATTATCCTACGAGCAGTACTTC.

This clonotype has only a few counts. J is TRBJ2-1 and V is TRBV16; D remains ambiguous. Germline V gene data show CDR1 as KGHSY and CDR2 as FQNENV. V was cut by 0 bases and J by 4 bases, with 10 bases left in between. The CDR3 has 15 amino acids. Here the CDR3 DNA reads TGTGCCAGCAGCCAATCCGTGGGCGGATACAATGAGCAGTTCTTC. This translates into CASSQSVGGYNEQFF.

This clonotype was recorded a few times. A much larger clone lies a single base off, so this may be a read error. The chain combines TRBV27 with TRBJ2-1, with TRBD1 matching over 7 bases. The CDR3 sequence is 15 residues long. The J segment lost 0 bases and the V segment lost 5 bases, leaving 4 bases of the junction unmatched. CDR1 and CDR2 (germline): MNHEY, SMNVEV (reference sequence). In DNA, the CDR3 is TGTGCCAGCAGTGCGGACAGGAGCTCCTACAATGAGCAGTTCTTC. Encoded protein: CASSADRSSYNEQFF.

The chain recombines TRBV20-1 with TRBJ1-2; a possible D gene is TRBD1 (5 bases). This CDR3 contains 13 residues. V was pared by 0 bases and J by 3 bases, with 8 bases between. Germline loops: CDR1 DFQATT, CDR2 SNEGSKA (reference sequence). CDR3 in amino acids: CSARDRGYYGYTF. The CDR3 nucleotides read TGCAGTGCTAGAGATCGGGGCTACTATGGCTACACCTTC.

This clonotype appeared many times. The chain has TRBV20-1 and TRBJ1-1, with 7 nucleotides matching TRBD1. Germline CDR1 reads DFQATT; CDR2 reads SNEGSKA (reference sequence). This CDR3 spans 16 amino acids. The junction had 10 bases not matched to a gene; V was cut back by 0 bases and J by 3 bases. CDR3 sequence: CSARERPRGLDTEAFF. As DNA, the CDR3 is TGCAGTGCTAGAGAGCGACCGAGGGGGCTCGACACTGAAGCTTTCTTT.

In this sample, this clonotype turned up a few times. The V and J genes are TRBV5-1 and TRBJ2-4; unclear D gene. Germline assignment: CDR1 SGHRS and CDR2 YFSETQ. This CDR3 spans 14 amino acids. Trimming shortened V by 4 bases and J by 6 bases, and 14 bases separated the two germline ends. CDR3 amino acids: CASSTDPPGNIQYF. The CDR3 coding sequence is TGCGCCAGCAGCACGGACCCTCCCGGAAACATTCAGTACTTC.

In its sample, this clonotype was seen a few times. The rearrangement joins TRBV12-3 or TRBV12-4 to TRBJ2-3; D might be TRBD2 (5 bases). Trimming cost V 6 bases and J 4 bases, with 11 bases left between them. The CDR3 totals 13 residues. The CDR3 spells CASSPWGADTQYF. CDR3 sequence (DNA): TGTGCCAGCAGCCCCTGGGGAGCAGATACGCAGTATTTT.

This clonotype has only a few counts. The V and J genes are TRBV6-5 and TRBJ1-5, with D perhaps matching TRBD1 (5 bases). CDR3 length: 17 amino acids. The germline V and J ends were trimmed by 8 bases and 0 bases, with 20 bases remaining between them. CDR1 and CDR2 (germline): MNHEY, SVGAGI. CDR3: CASQPLQAAYSNQPQHF. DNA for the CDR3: TGTGCCAGCCAGCCCTTACAGGCTGCATATAGCAATCAGCCCCAGCATTTT.

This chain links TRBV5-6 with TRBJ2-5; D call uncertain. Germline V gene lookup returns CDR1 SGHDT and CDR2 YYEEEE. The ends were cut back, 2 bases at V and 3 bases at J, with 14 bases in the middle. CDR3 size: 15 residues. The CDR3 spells CASSFPGHWEETQYF. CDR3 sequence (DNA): TGTGCCAGCAGCTTCCCGGGCCACTGGGAAGAGACCCAGTACTTC. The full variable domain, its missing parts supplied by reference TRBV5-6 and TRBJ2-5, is DAGVTQSPTHLIKTRGQQVTLRCSPKSGHDTVSWYQQALGQGPQFIFQYYEEEERQRGNFPDRFSGHQFPNYSSELNVNALLLGDSALYLCASSFPGHWEETQYFGPGTRLLVL.

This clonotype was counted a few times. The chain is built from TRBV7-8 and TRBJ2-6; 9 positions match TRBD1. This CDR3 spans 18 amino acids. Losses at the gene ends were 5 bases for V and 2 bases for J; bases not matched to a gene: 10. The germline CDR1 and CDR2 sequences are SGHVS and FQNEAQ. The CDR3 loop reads CASSIGTGFLPGANVLTF. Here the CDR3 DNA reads TGTGCCAGCAGCATCGGGACAGGGTTTCTCCCTGGGGCCAACGTCCTGACTTTC. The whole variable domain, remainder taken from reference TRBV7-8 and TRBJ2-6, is GAGVSQSPRYKVAKRGQDVALRCDPISGHVSLFWYQQALGQGPEFLTYFQNEAQLDKSGLPSDRFFAERPEGSVSTLKIQRTQQEDSAVYLCASSIGTGFLPGANVLTFGAGSRLTVL.

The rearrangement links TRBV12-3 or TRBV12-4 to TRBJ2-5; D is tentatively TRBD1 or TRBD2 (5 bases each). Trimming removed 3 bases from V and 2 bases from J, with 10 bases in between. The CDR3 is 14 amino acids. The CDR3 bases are TGTGCCAGCAGTTTCCCGGGGCGACAAGAGACCCAGTACTTC. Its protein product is CASSFPGRQETQYF.

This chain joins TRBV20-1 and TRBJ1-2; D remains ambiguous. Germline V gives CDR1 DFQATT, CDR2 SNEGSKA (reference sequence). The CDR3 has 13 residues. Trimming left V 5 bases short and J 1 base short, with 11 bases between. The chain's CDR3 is CSAPILVNYGYTF. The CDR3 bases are TGCAGTGCTCCTATTTTAGTTAACTATGGCTACACCTTC.

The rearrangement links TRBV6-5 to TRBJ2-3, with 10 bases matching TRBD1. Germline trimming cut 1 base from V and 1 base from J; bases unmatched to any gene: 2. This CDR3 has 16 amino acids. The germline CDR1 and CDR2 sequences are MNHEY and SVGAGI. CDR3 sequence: CASSYLGTGGTDTQYF. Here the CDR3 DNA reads TGTGCCAGCAGTTACTTGGGGACAGGGGGCACAGATACGCAGTATTTT.

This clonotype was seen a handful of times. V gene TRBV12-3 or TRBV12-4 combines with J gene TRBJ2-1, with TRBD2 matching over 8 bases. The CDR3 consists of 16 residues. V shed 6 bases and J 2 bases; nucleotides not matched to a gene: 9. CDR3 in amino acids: CASRIGSGNAYNEQFF. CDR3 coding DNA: TGTGCCAGCAGAATAGGTAGCGGGAACGCCTACAATGAGCAGTTCTTC.

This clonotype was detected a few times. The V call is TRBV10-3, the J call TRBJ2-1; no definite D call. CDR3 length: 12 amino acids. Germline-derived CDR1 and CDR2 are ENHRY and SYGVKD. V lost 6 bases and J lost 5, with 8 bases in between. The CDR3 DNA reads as TGTGCCATCAGGGGCGTTGACAATGAGCAGTTCTTC. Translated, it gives CAIRGVDNEQFF.

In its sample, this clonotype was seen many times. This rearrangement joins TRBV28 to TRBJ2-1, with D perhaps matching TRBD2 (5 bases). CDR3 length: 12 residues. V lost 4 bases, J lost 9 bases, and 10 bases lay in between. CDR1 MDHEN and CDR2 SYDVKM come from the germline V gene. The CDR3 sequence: CASSSRGFEQFF. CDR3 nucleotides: TGTGCCAGCAGTTCTCGCGGGTTTGAGCAGTTCTTC.

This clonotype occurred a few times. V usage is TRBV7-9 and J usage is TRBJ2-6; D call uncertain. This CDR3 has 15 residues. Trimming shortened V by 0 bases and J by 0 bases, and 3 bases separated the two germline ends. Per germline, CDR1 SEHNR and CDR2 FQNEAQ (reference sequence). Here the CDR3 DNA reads TGTGCCAGCAGCTTAGCAGTCTCTGGGGCCAACGTCCTGACTTTC. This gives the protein CASSLAVSGANVLTF.